This T cell receptor beta chain was profiled in a study of cytomegalovirus exposure and HLA in healthy donors. Only in-frame clones appear in the TCRdb table, and some are missing; sequencing was by immunoSEQ multiplex PCR. The table records more than 250,000 clones, around 87% of them present only once. Germline V gene data show CDR1 as SNHLY and CDR2 as FYNNEI. This CDR3 contains 12 residues. The V gene lost 7 bases and the J gene lost 3 bases, with 10 bases spanning the gap. The sequenced sample was PBMCs. This TCR derives from a woman aged 25 to 39 in good health and CMV-seropositive. This chain connects TRBV2 to TRBJ2-7; D perhaps matches TRBD2 (6 bases). The CDR3, as DNA: TGTGCCAGCATAGGCGGGATCTACGAGCAGTACTTC. As protein: CASIGGIYEQYF.